This is a list of T cell receptor beta chains from one sample in a study of graft-versus-host responses after intestinal transplantation. No antigen is known for these receptors. TCRdb keeps only in-frame clones here, not all; method: immunoSEQ multiplex PCR. The data show fewer than 95,000 clones, about 90% seen once. This specimen consisted of unstimulated CD8+ T cells sorted from spleen or lymph node cells, obtained before transplant. The receptors shown here come from a human donor who was the organ donor for an intestinal transplant. Each CDR3 is given with its conserved first and last residue. The D gene is left open where the match is weak. Rows give clone size only sometimes, using once, few, many, or a class for an expanded clone.

v_gene	j_gene	abundance	d_gene	CDR3aa	CDR3nt
TRBV4-1	TRBJ2-3	NA	NA	CASSRSPRNTDTQYF	TGCGCCAGCAGCCGAAGCCCCCGAAACACAGATACGCAGTATTTT
TRBV5-4	TRBJ2-7	NA	TRBD1	CASSSRGPYEQYF	TGTGCCAGCAGCTCCAGGGGGCCCTACGAGCAGTACTTC
TRBV27	TRBJ1-4	once	NA	CASSPLDRLATNEKLFF	TGTGCCAGCAGTCCCCTCGACAGGCTCGCAACTAATGAAAAACTGTTTTTT
TRBV7-3	TRBJ2-3	NA	NA	CASSLTFGGTDTQYF	TGTGCCAGCAGCTTAACGTTCGGGGGCACAGATACGCAGTATTTT
TRBV6-1	TRBJ2-7	NA	NA	CACTGSDEQYF	TGTGCCTGCACGGGGAGTGACGAGCAGTACTTC
TRBV2	TRBJ2-5	NA	TRBD1	CATAGGPETQYF	TGTGCCACCGCAGGGGGCCCAGAGACCCAGTACTTC
TRBV7-9	TRBJ1-1	NA	NA	CASSSNRDLNTEAFF	TGTGCCAGCAGCTCTAACAGAGACCTGAACACTGAAGCTTTCTTT
TRBV7-9	TRBJ2-5	once	NA	CASSFQGSVQETQYF	TGTGCCAGCAGCTTTCAGGGGTCTGTTCAAGAGACCCAGTACTTC
TRBV2	TRBJ2-7	NA	TRBD1	CASSDRAGGKNEQYF	TGTGCCAGCAGTGATAGGGCAGGGGGAAAGAACGAGCAGTACTTC
TRBV4-1	TRBJ2-3	NA	NA	CASSQDDGEAITSTDTQYF	TGCGCCAGCAGCCAAGATGACGGGGAGGCCATTACTAGCACAGATACGCAGTATTTT
TRBV29-1	TRBJ2-5	NA	NA	CSVATVGGGGETQYF	TGCAGCGTTGCCACCGTCGGGGGCGGGGGAGAGACCCAGTACTTC
TRBV28	TRBJ2-5	NA	TRBD1	CASSSTGGALETQYF	TGTGCCAGCAGTTCCACAGGGGGCGCCCTAGAGACCCAGTACTTC
TRBV2	TRBJ2-3	NA	TRBD1	CASSEDGQVIMADTQYF	TGTGCCAGCAGTGAAGACGGACAGGTTATTATGGCAGATACGCAGTATTTT
TRBV10-2	TRBJ1-1	few	TRBD1	CASSDDREYTEAFF	TGCGCCAGCAGTGACGACAGGGAGTACACTGAAGCTTTCTTT
TRBV4-1	TRBJ2-1	NA	TRBD1	CASSQPGTGEDNEQFF	TGCGCCAGCAGCCAGCCCGGGACAGGGGAGGACAATGAGCAGTTCTTC
TRBV6-5	TRBJ2-3	NA	NA	CASSYDTATDTQYF	TGTGCCAGCAGTTACGACACAGCCACAGATACGCAGTATTTT
TRBV13	TRBJ1-3	once	NA	CASSLRGGNTIYF	TGTGCCAGCAGCTTACGCGGGGGAAACACCATATATTTT
TRBV7-9	TRBJ2-1	NA	TRBD1	CASSWTGGNEQFF	TGTGCCAGCAGCTGGACAGGGGGGAATGAGCAGTTCTTC
TRBV4-3	TRBJ2-3	once	NA	CASSPDLDSTDTQYF	TGCGCCAGCAGCCCGGACTTGGATAGCACAGATACGCAGTATTTT
TRBV7-3	TRBJ2-3	NA	NA	CASSSRQPDTQYF	TGTGCCAGCAGCTCCCGACAGCCAGATACGCAGTATTTT
TRBV13	TRBJ2-7	NA	TRBD2	CASSPGGLTYEQYF	TGTGCCAGCAGCCCGGGGGGTCTGACCTACGAGCAGTACTTC
TRBV4-2	TRBJ2-7	NA	NA	CASSQDRGDYEQYF	TGTGCCAGCAGCCAAGACAGGGGTGACTACGAGCAGTACTTC
TRBV4-2	TRBJ2-7	NA	TRBD2	CASSQDLGRALTSGGPSYEQYF	TGTGCCAGCAGCCAAGATCTCGGCCGCGCCCTTACTAGCGGGGGCCCCTCCTACGAGCAGTACTTC
TRBV27	TRBJ2-3	once	NA	CASSLSPGRVVGATQYF	TGTGCCAGCAGTTTATCCCCGGGCAGGGTCGTTGGGGCGACGCAGTATTTT
TRBV7-2	TRBJ2-3	NA	TRBD2	CASLHLAGGPNTDTQYF	TGTGCCAGCCTCCACCTAGCGGGGGGGCCAAACACAGATACGCAGTATTTT
TRBV7-9	TRBJ1-2	once	TRBD1	CATNTGDRGYTF	TGTGCCACCAACACAGGGGATAGAGGCTACACCTTC
TRBV6-5	TRBJ2-5	NA	TRBD2	CASSYLLAGVGETQYF	TGTGCCAGCAGTTACTTGCTAGCGGGGGTGGGAGAGACCCAGTACTTC
TRBV5-8	TRBJ2-7	NA	NA	CASRGNIGSYEQYF	TGTGCCAGCCGGGGGAACATCGGCTCCTACGAGCAGTACTTC